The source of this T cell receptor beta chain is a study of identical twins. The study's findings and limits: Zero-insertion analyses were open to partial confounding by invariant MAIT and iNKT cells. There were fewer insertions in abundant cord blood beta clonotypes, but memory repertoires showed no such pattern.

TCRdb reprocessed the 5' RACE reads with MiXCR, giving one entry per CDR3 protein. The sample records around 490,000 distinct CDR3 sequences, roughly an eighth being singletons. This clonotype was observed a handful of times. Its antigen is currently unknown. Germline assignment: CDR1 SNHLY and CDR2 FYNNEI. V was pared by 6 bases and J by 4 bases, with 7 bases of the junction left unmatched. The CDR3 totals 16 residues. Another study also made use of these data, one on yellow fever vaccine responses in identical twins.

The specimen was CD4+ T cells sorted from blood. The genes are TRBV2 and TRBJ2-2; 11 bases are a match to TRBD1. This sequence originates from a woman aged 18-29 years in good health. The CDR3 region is CASSTGTGGFTGELFF. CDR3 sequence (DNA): TGTGCCAGCAGCACCGGGACAGGGGGTTTCACCGGGGAGCTGTTTTTT. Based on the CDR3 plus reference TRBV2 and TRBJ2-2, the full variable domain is EPEVTQTPSHQVTQMGQEVILRCVPISNHLYFYWYRQILGQKVEFLVSFYNNEISEKSEIFDDQFSVERPDGSNFTLKIRSTKLEDSAMYFCASSTGTGGFTGELFFGEGSRLTVL.